Shown below are 10 T cell receptor beta chains from a single sample sequenced in a study of blood T cell repertoires in COVID-19. Measured with immunoSEQ multiplex PCR; TCRdb has only the in-frame clones, and not every one. The data show 230,000 or so clones, with roughly 76% seen just once and about 5% held by the top ten. The sequencing sample was made of peripheral blood. The receptors were gathered from a human donor in a cohort sampled during active COVID-19.

This rearrangement joins TRBV2 to TRBJ1-4, with D possibly matching TRBD1 (6 bases). The V and J ends lost 9 bases and 5 bases respectively, with 19 bases between them. CDR3 length equals 15 residues. The germline V gene has CDR1 SNHLY and CDR2 FYNNEI. CDR3 bases: TGTGCCAGTAGGGCGGGGGGCGCGGGGAATGAAAAACTGTTTTTT. As protein: CASRAGGAGNEKLFF.

The CDR3 sequence: CASSQSTRPRELFF. As DNA, the CDR3 is TGTGCCAGCAGCCAAAGTACTCGTCCCCGGGAGCTGTTTTTT. V usage is TRBV3-1 (or the pseudogene TRBV3-2) and J usage is TRBJ2-2; D is unclear. The germline V gene has CDR1 LGHDT and CDR2 YNNKEL (reference sequence). This CDR3 comprises 14 residues. With 2 bases removed from V and 9 bases from J, the gap between germline ends came to 13 bases.

As DNA, the CDR3 is TGCGCCAGCAGCCTCGGACTGTTAGCCAAAAACATTCAGTACTTC. Its translation is CASSLGLLAKNIQYF. The V call is TRBV4-1, the J call TRBJ2-4; D is perhaps TRBD2 (5 bases). V was shortened by 4 bases and J by 0 bases, with 10 bases between the two germline ends. This CDR3 comprises 15 residues. CDR1 and CDR2 (germline): MGHRA, YSYEKL.

The chain links TRBV6-5 to TRBJ2-1; the D gene is possibly TRBD1 (6 bases). The CDR3 extends over 16 amino acids. V was cut by 2 bases and J by 4 bases, with 15 bases left in between. Germline V gives CDR1 MNHEY, CDR2 SVGAGI. CDR3 nucleotides: TGTGCCAGCAGTTACACTTTACAGGGTGGGTACAATGAGCAGTTCTTC. Protein product: CASSYTLQGGYNEQFF.

The chain links TRBV3-1 (or the pseudogene TRBV3-2) to TRBJ2-7; D possibly corresponds to TRBD2 (5 bases). The CDR3 sequence is 16 residues long. Germline lookup yields CDR1 LGHDT and CDR2 YNNKEL (reference sequence). V was clipped by 0 bases and J by 4 bases, with 16 bases between them. CDR3 bases: TGTGCCAGCAGCCAAGATTTGTCTAGGGAGTTGTACGAGCAGTACTTC. It specifies CASSQDLSRELYEQYF.

This chain uses TRBV6-1 with TRBJ1-1, with D unclear. The V gene's germline CDR1 is MNHNS and CDR2 SASEGT. With 0 bases removed from V and 10 bases from J, the gap between germline ends came to 9 bases. The CDR3 runs 12 residues. The CDR3 DNA is TGTGCCAGCAGTGAAGCGGTCCGGGGAGCTTTCTTT. Protein: CASSEAVRGAFF.

The V gene is TRBV3-1 (or the pseudogene TRBV3-2), the J gene TRBJ2-6; 9 positions match TRBD2. CDR3 size: 17 residues. V was clipped by 4 bases and J by 3 bases; unmatched bases: 7. Germline V gene sequence: CDR1 LGHDT, CDR2 YNNKEL (reference sequence). CDR3 amino acids: CASSPIAGVGGANVLTF. CDR3 nucleotides: TGTGCCAGCAGCCCGATAGCGGGAGTGGGTGGGGCCAACGTCCTGACTTTC.

In this sample, this clone turned up a few times. The J gene is TRBJ2-7, the V gene TRBV9, with a weak D call TRBD2 (6 bases). The CDR3 contains 13 residues. Germline V gene sequence: CDR1 SGDLS, CDR2 YYNGEE. With 5 bases removed from V and 4 bases from J, the gap between germline ends came to 13 bases. The CDR3 nucleotides are TGTGCCAGCAGTACTGGGACTTCTTACGAGCAGTACTTC. Protein sequence: CASSTGTSYEQYF.

This sequence joins TRBV29-1 and TRBJ1-4, with unresolved D. Germline V CDR1 and CDR2: SQVTM, ANQGSEA. V lost 5 bases, J lost 8 bases, and 15 bases lay in between. The CDR3 runs 13 residues. The CDR3: CSVNAEGVEKLFF. The CDR3 DNA sequence: TGCAGCGTTAACGCGGAGGGTGTGGAAAAACTGTTTTTT.

V and J are TRBV19 and TRBJ2-1, with TRBD2 matching 7 bases. CDR1 and CDR2 (germline): LNHDA, SQIVND (reference sequence). Trimming removed 7 bases from V and 5 bases from J; junction bases left unmatched: 14. The CDR3 spans 16 residues. CDR3: CASTLNPGLQNNEQFF. The CDR3, as DNA: TGTGCCAGTACGCTAAATCCGGGACTACAAAACAATGAGCAGTTCTTC. The full variable domain, completed using reference TRBV19 and TRBJ2-1, is DGGITQSPKYLFRKEGQNVTLSCEQNLNHDAMYWYRQDPGQGLRLIYYSQIVNDFQKGDIAEGYSVSREKKESFPLTVTSAQKNPTAFYLCASTLNPGLQNNEQFFGPGTRLTVL.